Listed below are T cell receptor beta chains from one sample, sequenced in a study of beta chain features in type 1 diabetes. TCRdb's table, derived via immunoSEQ multiplex PCR, lists solely in-frame clones and lacks some. The sample carries some 330,000 clones, approximately 10% recorded once. Sample: naive CD4+ T cells from blood. The source of these receptors is a woman in her twenties or thirties in good health. Each CDR3 is given with its conserved first and last residue. A D gene is named only where the DNA matches it firmly. The size of a clone is reported for some rows only, either as once, few or many, or as a class for expanded clones.

>TRBJ2-1|TRBD1|TRBV2|-
CASSEGLAGGEQFF
TGTGCCAGCAGTGAAGGTTTGGCAGGGGGTGAGCAGTTCTTC
>TRBJ2-7|-|TRBV6-6|few
CASSYGGGGGYEQYF
TGTGCCAGCAGTTACGGTGGGGGAGGAGGCTACGAGCAGTACTTC
>TRBJ2-1|TRBD2|TRBV9|few
CASSLTSGVSYNEQFF
TGTGCCAGCAGCCTAACTAGCGGGGTCTCCTACAATGAGCAGTTCTTC
>TRBJ2-7|TRBD1|TRBV28|-
CATQGQIYEQYF
TGTGCCACTCAGGGACAGATCTACGAGCAGTACTTC
>TRBJ2-1|TRBD1|TRBV7-2|few
CASSRGQDQIRIF
TGTGCCAGCAGCCGGGGACAGGACCAAATTCGGATCTTC
>TRBJ2-7|TRBD1|TRBV5-1|-
CASSGTGGLSEQYF
TGCGCCAGCAGCGGGACAGGGGGATTGAGCGAGCAGTACTTC
>TRBJ1-4|-|TRBV30|-
CAWTSAGVSEKLFF
TGTGCCTGGACATCGGCAGGGGTCAGTGAAAAACTGTTTTTT
>TRBJ2-7|-|TRBV5-4|-
CASSFRLPYEQYF
TGTGCCAGCAGCTTCCGTCTCCCCTACGAGCAGTACTTC
>TRBJ1-1|-|TRBV7-2|few
CASSFSRENTEAFF
TGTGCCAGCAGCTTCTCCAGGGAGAACACTGAAGCTTTCTTT
>TRBJ1-1|TRBD1|TRBV18|-
CASSAGQGLNTEAFF
TGTGCCAGCTCAGCGGGACAGGGTTTGAACACTGAAGCTTTCTTT
>TRBJ2-2|TRBD1|TRBV30|-
CAWSTDRVNTGELFF
TGTGCCTGGAGTACAGACAGGGTGAACACCGGGGAGCTGTTTTTT
>TRBJ2-2|-|TRBV30|few
CATRGGEAGELFF
TGTGCCACCCGAGGGGGGGAGGCCGGGGAGCTGTTTTTT
>TRBJ2-7|-|TRBV5-1|-
CASSFTGTTYEQYF
TGCGCCAGCAGCTTTACAGGGACCACCTACGAGCAGTACTTC
>TRBJ2-7|-|TRBV15|-
CATSRASGDTYEQYF
TGTGCCACCAGCAGAGCGTCAGGGGACACTTACGAGCAGTACTTC
>TRBJ2-7|TRBD2|TRBV4-1|-
CASSLASGDSYEQYF
TGCGCCAGCAGCCTCGCTAGCGGAGACTCCTACGAGCAGTACTTC
>TRBJ2-3|-|TRBV18|-
CASSPYERTDTQYF
TGTGCCAGCTCACCATATGAGAGAACAGATACGCAGTATTTT
>TRBJ2-5|-|TRBV18|-
CASSPRTSRGPEETQYF
TGTGCCAGCTCACCACGAACGTCCAGGGGTCCAGAAGAGACCCAGTACTTC
>TRBJ2-1|TRBD2|TRBV5-1|few
CASSRTSGRAYNEQFF
TGCGCCAGCAGCAGGACTAGCGGGAGGGCCTACAATGAGCAGTTCTTC
>TRBJ1-1|-|TRBV30|few
CAWSAWRLTEAFF
TGTGCCTGGTCCGCATGGCGGCTAACGGAAGCTTTCTTT
>TRBJ2-7|TRBD2|TRBV29-1|few
CSVPSSGTAYEQYF
TGCAGCGTTCCTTCTAGCGGGACGGCCTACGAGCAGTACTTC
>TRBJ2-3|TRBD1|TRBV7-9|few
CASRNADRGRQDTQYF
TGTGCCAGCAGGAACGCGGACAGGGGGCGGCAAGATACGCAGTATTTT
>TRBJ1-1|-|TRBV5-1|few
CASSFIGEGVTEAFF
TGCGCCAGCAGCTTTATAGGAGAAGGGGTGACTGAAGCTTTCTTT
>TRBJ1-1|-|TRBV6-4|-
CASSVSGDTEAFF
TGTGCCAGCAGTGTTTCGGGGGACACTGAAGCTTTCTTT
>TRBJ2-5|-|TRBV6-6|-
CASSYSLTGGAQYF
TGTGCCAGCAGTTACTCCCTAACGGGCGGGGCCCAGTACTTC
>TRBJ2-3|-|TRBV7-2|-
CASSLEGGGDTQYF
TGTGCCAGCAGCTTAGAGGGAGGGGGGGATACGCAGTATTTT
>TRBJ2-7|TRBD2|TRBV6-1|few
CASRAGGVGPVEQYF
TGTGCCAGCAGGGCGGGGGGCGTCGGCCCTGTGGAGCAGTACTTC
>TRBJ1-2|-|TRBV4-3|few
CASSQVSQGGNYGYTF
TGCGCCAGCAGCCAAGTTTCACAGGGAGGGAACTATGGCTACACCTTC
>TRBJ2-3|TRBD1|TRBV19|-
CASTGQGNTDTQYF
TGTGCCAGTACCGGACAGGGAAACACAGATACGCAGTATTTT
>TRBJ1-2|-|TRBV14|-
CASSQDRVAGYTF
TGTGCCAGCAGCCAAGACAGGGTAGCTGGCTACACCTTC
>TRBJ2-1|-|TRBV15|many
CATSRDKGYEQFF
TGTGCCACCAGCAGAGATAAGGGGTATGAGCAGTTCTTC
>TRBJ1-2|-|TRBV2|few
CASSRAGFANYGYTF
TGTGCCAGCAGTAGAGCAGGGTTTGCCAACTATGGCTACACCTTC
>TRBJ2-3|TRBD2|TRBV27|-
CASRSPRLAVYTDTQYF
TGTGCCAGCCGTTCCCCTCGGCTAGCGGTTTACACAGATACGCAGTATTTT
>TRBJ2-7|TRBD2|TRBV18|-
CASSPLVTSGSYEQYF
TGTGCCAGCTCACCACTGGTGACTAGCGGATCCTACGAGCAGTACTTC
>TRBJ2-3|-|TRBV29-1|-
CSVGVAGTDTQYF
TGCAGCGTTGGTGTTGCGGGGACAGATACGCAGTATTTT
>TRBJ2-3|-|TRBV27|-
CASSPRGSPRGTQYF
TGTGCCAGCAGTCCCCGAGGGTCCCCCCGTGGTACGCAGTATTTT